These 2 T cell receptor beta chains originate from one sample sequenced in a study of blood T cell repertoires in COVID-19 (dated by TCRdb to the early 2020s). Receptor amplification or capture employed the immunoSEQ multiplex PCR assay. TCRdb carries this immuneACCESS record with in-frame sequences only. Its versions omit some clonotypes, under half of them owing to an unresolved V gene in the studies checked, with the rest unexplained. Present in this sample are 110,000 to 150,000 clones, approximately 86% of which were seen just once. The leading ten clones occupy more than 1.5% of the sample. Sequenced: peripheral blood. The receptors were sampled from a woman aged 55-69 years with acute or convalescent COVID-19.

This clone was picked up one time. This rearrangement joins TRBV15 to TRBJ1-2; D may be TRBD1 (6 bases). V lost 0 bases, J lost 5 bases, and 13 bases lay in between. The CDR3 consists of 15 residues. Germline CDR1 is LNHNV and CDR2 is YYDKDF (reference sequence). The CDR3, as DNA: TGTGCCACCAGCAGAGAGAACAGGGCTGCTTATGGCTACACCTTC. This gives the protein CATSRENRAAYGYTF.

The gene calls are TRBV7-3 and TRBJ2-1, with no clear D. V lost 1 base and J lost 0, with 13 bases in between. The germline V gene encodes CDR1 SGHTA and CDR2 FQGTGA. CDR3 length: 17 residues. The CDR3 DNA is TGTGCCAGCAGCTTAATGGGCGTATCGAGCTCCTACAATGAGCAGTTCTTC. Residues: CASSLMGVSSSYNEQFF.